Listed below are T cell receptor beta chains from one sample, sequenced in a study of cytotoxic CD8 clonotypes in ibrutinib-treated CLL. Produced via immunoSEQ multiplex PCR; TCRdb's table is partial and in-frame only. The sample yields roughly 56,000 clones, roughly 70% seen once. The sample consisted of PBMCs, taken after 12 months of ibrutinib treatment. The receptors here all came from a human donor with chronic lymphocytic leukemia. CDR3s include the opening cysteine and the closing phenylalanine or tryptophan. A D gene is named only where the DNA matches it firmly. Size tells how often a clone was seen (once, few, many) or the class of an expanded clone, and some rows leave it out.

CDR3	DNA	size	V	J	D
CASSRVGEIGELFF	TGTGCCAGCAGCCGCGTGGGGGAGATCGGGGAGCTGTTTTTT	NA	TRBV5-5	TRBJ2-2	NA
CASAWDGLGEQYF	TGTGCCAGCGCTTGGGACGGACTTGGAGAGCAGTACTTC	NA	TRBV18	TRBJ2-7	NA
CASSATGRDTQYF	TGTGCCAGCAGCGCGACAGGGAGAGATACGCAGTATTTT	few	TRBV6-5	TRBJ2-3	TRBD1
CASQANTIYF	TGTGCCAGCCAAGCAAACACCATATATTTT	NA	TRBV7-9	TRBJ1-3	NA
CARSAGLTRECSTDTQYF	TGTGCCAGAAGCGCGGGACTGACTCGAGAATGTAGCACAGATACGCAGTATTTT	NA	TRBV5-3	TRBJ2-3	NA
CASSPRGLTYEQYF	TGTGCCAGCTCACCACGGGGGCTAACCTACGAGCAGTACTTC	NA	TRBV18	TRBJ2-7	NA
CASSLGGGNTIYF	TGTGCCAGCAGCTTAGGGGGTGGAAACACCATATATTTT	few	TRBV7-2	TRBJ1-3	NA
CASSPYQGNYEQYF	TGTGCCAGCTCCCCGTATCAGGGCAACTACGAGCAGTACTTC	NA	TRBV18	TRBJ2-7	NA
CASSPDSRRPQHF	TGTGCCAGCAGCCCTGACAGTCGTCGGCCCCAGCATTTT	few	TRBV7-2	TRBJ1-5	NA
CASSLADRVGYTF	TGTGCCAGCAGCTTAGCAGACAGGGTTGGCTACACCTTC	NA	TRBV7-6	TRBJ1-2	TRBD1
CASSPLGVNEQFF	TGTGCCAGCTCACCTCTCGGGGTAAATGAGCAGTTCTTC	NA	TRBV18	TRBJ2-1	NA
CASSVVPFSGYTF	TGTGCCAGCAGCGTAGTTCCGTTTAGTGGCTACACCTTC	NA	TRBV9	TRBJ1-2	NA
CASSQLPGQINEKLFF	TGCGCCAGCAGCCAACTACCGGGACAGATTAATGAAAAACTGTTTTTT	NA	TRBV4-1	TRBJ1-4	TRBD1
CASSLGTGIYNEQFF	TGTGCCAGCAGCCTCGGGACAGGGATTTACAATGAGCAGTTCTTC	many	TRBV7-9	TRBJ2-1	TRBD1
CASSQPPGGRHHPYNEQFF	TGCGCCAGCAGTCAACCCCCGGGCGGGAGACACCACCCCTACAATGAGCAGTTCTTC	NA	TRBV23-1	TRBJ2-1	TRBD2
CASSEWDRGISGNTIYF	TGTGCCAGCAGCGAATGGGACAGGGGAATCTCTGGAAACACCATATATTTT	NA	TRBV28	TRBJ1-3	TRBD1
CAWRVIGEQFF	TGTGCCTGGAGAGTCATCGGTGAGCAGTTCTTC	few	TRBV30	TRBJ2-1	NA
CASSIVLLGNQPQHF	TGTGCCAGTAGTATAGTCCTACTAGGCAATCAGCCCCAGCATTTT	NA	TRBV19	TRBJ1-5	NA
CASSLSLNNEQFF	TGTGCCAGCAGCTTGAGTCTCAACAATGAGCAGTTCTTC	few	TRBV5-4	TRBJ2-1	NA
CASRLGTSGYNEQFF	TGTGCCAGCAGATTAGGGACTAGCGGCTACAATGAGCAGTTCTTC	NA	TRBV13	TRBJ2-1	TRBD2
CASRLRTGNGPQHF	TGTGCCAGCAGACTTCGGACAGGGAACGGGCCCCAGCATTTT	NA	TRBV6-6	TRBJ1-5	TRBD1
CASSSGTGEQYF	TGTGCCAGCAGCTCCGGGACTGGCGAGCAGTACTTC	NA	TRBV7-9	TRBJ2-7	NA
CASSIRAGTGGTYEQYF	TGTGCCAGTAGTATCCGTGCCGGGACAGGGGGCACCTACGAGCAGTACTTC	NA	TRBV19	TRBJ2-7	TRBD1
CASSYLPGNTGELFF	TGTGCCAGCAGTTACCTCCCAGGGAACACCGGGGAGCTGTTTTTT	NA	TRBV6-5	TRBJ2-2	NA
CASSLETTGISEAFF	TGTGCCAGTAGTCTAGAGACAACAGGGATATCTGAAGCTTTCTTT	NA	TRBV19	TRBJ1-1	NA
CASSYSNYRGNEQFF	TGTGCCAGCAGTTACTCAAACTACAGGGGCAATGAGCAGTTCTTC	few	TRBV6-6	TRBJ2-1	TRBD1
CASSSGSLLGEQYF	TGTGCCAGCAGCTCTGGAAGTCTTTTAGGCGAGCAGTACTTC	NA	TRBV5-4	TRBJ2-7	NA
CASSLVRDEQFF	TGTGCCAGCAGCTTGGTGAGGGATGAGCAGTTCTTC	NA	TRBV5-6	TRBJ2-1	NA
CASSLAGTSGYEQYF	TGTGCCAGCAGCTTAGCGGGGACTAGCGGCTACGAGCAGTACTTC	few	TRBV7-2	TRBJ2-7	TRBD2
CASSQDPSGRNVFYEQFF	TGCGCCAGCAGCCAAGATCCTAGCGGGAGAAACGTATTCTATGAGCAGTTCTTC	once	TRBV4-1	TRBJ2-1	TRBD2
CATSRGGRRENTGELFF	TGTGCCACCAGCAGAGGCGGCAGGAGGGAAAACACCGGGGAGCTGTTTTTT	NA	TRBV15	TRBJ2-2	NA
CASSLVKVRDRGYEQYF	TGTGCCAGCAGCTTAGTAAAGGTTCGGGACAGGGGCTACGAGCAGTACTTC	NA	TRBV11-2	TRBJ2-7	TRBD1
CASRGTVTDTQYF	TGTGCCAGCAGAGGGACAGTGACAGATACGCAGTATTTT	few	TRBV28	TRBJ2-3	TRBD1
CASTQKMNTEAFF	TGTGCCTCCACGCAGAAGATGAACACTGAAGCTTTCTTT	NA	TRBV30	TRBJ1-1	NA
CASSPRQFGIYEQYF	TGCGCCAGCAGCCCACGACAGTTCGGGATCTACGAGCAGTACTTC	NA	TRBV4-3	TRBJ2-7	NA
CASSPGTGDHTEAFF	TGTGCCAGCTCACCCGGGACAGGGGATCACACTGAAGCTTTCTTT	NA	TRBV18	TRBJ1-1	TRBD1
CASSLFSGRGYTF	TGTGCCAGCAGTTTATTCTCCGGGAGGGGCTACACCTTC	NA	TRBV28	TRBJ1-2	NA
CASSFGTDTEAFF	TGTGCCAGCAGCTTTGGGACAGACACTGAAGCTTTCTTT	NA	TRBV7-2	TRBJ1-1	TRBD1
CASSLGHSTEAFF	TGTGCCAGCAGCCTAGGACACTCCACTGAAGCTTTCTTT	NA	TRBV7-3	TRBJ1-1	NA
CASSRYSAYNEQFF	TGTGCCAGCAGCCGTTATAGCGCCTACAATGAGCAGTTCTTC	NA	TRBV7-9	TRBJ2-1	NA
CASSSSRNQPQHF	TGTGCCAGCAGCTCCTCGAGGAATCAGCCCCAGCATTTT	NA	TRBV7-2	TRBJ1-5	NA
CASSVQENSGNTIYF	TGTGCCAGCAGCGTACAGGAAAACTCTGGAAACACCATATATTTT	NA	TRBV9	TRBJ1-3	NA
CASSPLTGPGELFF	TGTGCCAGCAGCCCCCTGACAGGTCCCGGGGAGCTGTTTTTT	NA	TRBV7-3	TRBJ2-2	NA
CASRQTGTHNSPLHF	TGTGCCAGCAGACAAACCGGGACTCACAATTCACCCCTCCACTTT	NA	TRBV11-3	TRBJ1-6	NA
CASSVPDRVHYGYTF	TGTGCCAGCAGTGTACCGGACAGGGTACACTATGGCTACACCTTC	NA	TRBV6-1	TRBJ1-2	TRBD1
CASSPADLNTGELFF	TGCGCCAGCAGCCCCGCGGACCTGAACACCGGGGAGCTGTTTTTT	NA	TRBV5-1	TRBJ2-2	NA
CASSRGTGTGELFF	TGTGCCAGCAGCCGAGGGACAGGGACCGGGGAGCTGTTTTTT	NA	TRBV7-3	TRBJ2-2	TRBD1
CASSEQRISSYNEQFF	TGTGCCAGCAGTGAACAGCGTATAAGCTCCTACAATGAGCAGTTCTTC	NA	TRBV6-1	TRBJ2-1	NA
CASSFWDSYEQYF	TGTGCCAGCAGTTTCTGGGACTCCTACGAGCAGTACTTC	NA	TRBV7-9	TRBJ2-7	NA
CASSLSLDREYNEQFF	TGTGCCAGCAGTTTAAGTTTGGACAGGGAGTACAATGAGCAGTTCTTC	few	TRBV28	TRBJ2-1	TRBD1
CATSRDHDVLQRYGYTF	TGTGCCACCAGCAGAGATCATGACGTCCTCCAGCGCTATGGCTACACCTTC	NA	TRBV15	TRBJ1-2	NA
CAWSEGSSSGNTIYF	TGTGCCTGGAGTGAAGGGAGCTCCTCTGGAAACACCATATATTTT	once	TRBV30	TRBJ1-3	NA
CASSLAGGNQPQHF	TGTGCCAGCAGCTTGGCCGGGGGCAATCAGCCCCAGCATTTT	few	TRBV5-4	TRBJ1-5	NA
CATSRGGDSYEQYF	TGTGCCACCAGCAGAGGAGGAGATTCCTACGAGCAGTACTTC	NA	TRBV15	TRBJ2-7	NA
CASSSEGATDTQYF	TGCGCCAGCAGCTCGGAGGGCGCCACAGATACGCAGTATTTT	NA	TRBV5-1	TRBJ2-3	NA
CAGRVSPYEQYF	TGTGCGGGGAGGGTCTCCCCATACGAGCAGTACTTC	NA	TRBV19	TRBJ2-7	TRBD2
CASSAYLAGGLNEQFF	TGTGCCAGCAGTGCTTACCTAGCGGGAGGGCTCAATGAGCAGTTCTTC	NA	TRBV2	TRBJ2-1	TRBD2
CASSLGSNTEAFF	TGCGCCAGCAGCTTAGGCAGTAACACTGAAGCTTTCTTT	NA	TRBV5-1	TRBJ1-1	NA
CASSYDRAGTPQHF	TGTGCCAGCAGCTATGACAGGGCAGGCACTCCCCAGCATTTT	NA	TRBV5-6	TRBJ1-5	TRBD1